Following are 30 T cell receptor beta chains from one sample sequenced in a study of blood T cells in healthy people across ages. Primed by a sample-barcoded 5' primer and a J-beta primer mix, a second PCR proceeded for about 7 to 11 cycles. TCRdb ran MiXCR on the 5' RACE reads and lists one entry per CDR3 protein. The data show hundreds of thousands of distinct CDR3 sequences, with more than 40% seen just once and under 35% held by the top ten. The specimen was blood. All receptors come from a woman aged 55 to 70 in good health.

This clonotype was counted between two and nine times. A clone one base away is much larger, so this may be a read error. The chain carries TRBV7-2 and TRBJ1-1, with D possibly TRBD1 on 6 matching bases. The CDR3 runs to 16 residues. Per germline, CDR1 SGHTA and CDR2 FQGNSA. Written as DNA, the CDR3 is TGTGCCGGCAGCTTTAGGTCGGGGGGCGTGAACACTGAAGCTTTCTTT. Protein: CAGSFRSGGVNTEAFF.

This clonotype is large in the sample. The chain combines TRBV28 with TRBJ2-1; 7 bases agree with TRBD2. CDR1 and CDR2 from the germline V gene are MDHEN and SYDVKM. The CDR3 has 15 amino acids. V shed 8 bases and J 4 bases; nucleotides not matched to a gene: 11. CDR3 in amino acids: CASLEREVGYNEQFF. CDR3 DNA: TGTGCCAGCCTTGAACGGGAGGTAGGGTACAATGAGCAGTTCTTC.

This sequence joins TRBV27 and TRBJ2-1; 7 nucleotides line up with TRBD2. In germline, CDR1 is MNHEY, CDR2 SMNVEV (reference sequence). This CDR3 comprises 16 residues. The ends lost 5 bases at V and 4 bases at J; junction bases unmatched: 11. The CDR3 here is CASSHMQRDYYNEQFF. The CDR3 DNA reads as TGTGCCAGCAGTCACATGCAGAGGGACTATTACAATGAGCAGTTCTTC.

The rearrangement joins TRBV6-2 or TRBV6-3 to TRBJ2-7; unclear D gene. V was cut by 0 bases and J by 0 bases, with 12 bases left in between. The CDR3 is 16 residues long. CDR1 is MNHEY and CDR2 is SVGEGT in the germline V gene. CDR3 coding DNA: TGTGCCAGCAGTTACTCGAGGCGGCTCGCCTCCTACGAGCAGTACTTC. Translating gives CASSYSRRLASYEQYF.

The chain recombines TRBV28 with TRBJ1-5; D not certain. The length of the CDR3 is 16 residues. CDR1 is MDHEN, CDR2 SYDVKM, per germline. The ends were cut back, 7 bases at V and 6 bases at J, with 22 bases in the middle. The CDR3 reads CASTFTGRATGQPQHF. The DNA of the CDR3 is TGTGCCAGCACCTTTACGGGGAGGGCCACGGGTCAGCCCCAGCATTTT.

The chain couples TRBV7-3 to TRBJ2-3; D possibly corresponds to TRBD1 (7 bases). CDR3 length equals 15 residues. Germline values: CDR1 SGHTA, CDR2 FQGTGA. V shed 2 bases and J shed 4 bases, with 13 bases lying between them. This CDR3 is CASSLEGGTADTQYF. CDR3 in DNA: TGTGCCAGCAGCTTAGAAGGCGGGACAGCAGATACGCAGTATTTT.

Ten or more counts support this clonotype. The CDR3 here is CASSYQGGEANGYTF. The CDR3 nucleotides read TGTGCCAGCAGTTACCAGGGTGGTGAGGCGAATGGCTACACCTTC. This rearrangement joins TRBV6-5 to TRBJ1-2, with D possibly TRBD1 on 5 matching bases. Trimming removed 2 bases from V and 6 bases from J, with 16 bases in between. Germline loops: CDR1 MNHEY, CDR2 SVGAGI. This CDR3 contains 15 residues.

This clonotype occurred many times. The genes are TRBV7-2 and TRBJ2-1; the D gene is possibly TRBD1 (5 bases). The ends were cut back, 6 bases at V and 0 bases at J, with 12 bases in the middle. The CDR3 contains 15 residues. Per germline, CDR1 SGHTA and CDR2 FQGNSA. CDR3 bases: TGTGCCAGCAGTCTGGGGCCGAGCTCCTACAATGAGCAGTTCTTC. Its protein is CASSLGPSSYNEQFF.

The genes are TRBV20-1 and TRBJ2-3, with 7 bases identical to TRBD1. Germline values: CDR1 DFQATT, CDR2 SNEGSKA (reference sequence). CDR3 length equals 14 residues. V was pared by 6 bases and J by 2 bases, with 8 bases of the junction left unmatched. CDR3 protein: CSAKPGGNTDTQYF. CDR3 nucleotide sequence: TGCAGTGCAAAACCAGGGGGTAACACAGATACGCAGTATTTT.

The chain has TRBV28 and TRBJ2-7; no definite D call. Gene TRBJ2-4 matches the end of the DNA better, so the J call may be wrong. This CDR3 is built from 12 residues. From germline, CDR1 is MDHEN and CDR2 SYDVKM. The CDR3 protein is CASRQPLDIQYF. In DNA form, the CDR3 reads TGTGCCAGCAGACAACCGCTGGACATTCAGTACTTC.

CDR3 amino acids: CASSPGQGTLIAFF. CDR3 DNA: TGTGCCAGCAGCCCAGGACAGGGAACACTGATAGCTTTCTTT. This sequence joins TRBV7-2 and TRBJ1-1; 8 nucleotides agree with TRBD1. The V gene end was trimmed by 5 bases and the J gene end by 10 bases; junction bases not matched to a gene: 12. Germline V gene lookup returns CDR1 SGHTA and CDR2 FQGNSA. CDR3 length: 14 amino acids.

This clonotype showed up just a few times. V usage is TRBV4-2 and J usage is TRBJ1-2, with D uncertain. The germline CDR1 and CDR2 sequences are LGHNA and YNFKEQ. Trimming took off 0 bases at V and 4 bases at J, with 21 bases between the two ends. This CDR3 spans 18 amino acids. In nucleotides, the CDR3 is TGTGCCAGCAGCCAAGATGCCCTCACAGAGGCAGCTGTCTATGGCTACACCTTC. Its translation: CASSQDALTEAAVYGYTF.

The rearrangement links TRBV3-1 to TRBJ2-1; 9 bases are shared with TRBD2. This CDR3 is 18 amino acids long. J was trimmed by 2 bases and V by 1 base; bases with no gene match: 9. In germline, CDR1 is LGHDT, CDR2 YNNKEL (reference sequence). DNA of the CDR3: TGTGCCAGCAGCCAAGGAACAGCGGGGGGTCGGCCCTACAATGAGCAGTTCTTC. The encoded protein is CASSQGTAGGRPYNEQFF.

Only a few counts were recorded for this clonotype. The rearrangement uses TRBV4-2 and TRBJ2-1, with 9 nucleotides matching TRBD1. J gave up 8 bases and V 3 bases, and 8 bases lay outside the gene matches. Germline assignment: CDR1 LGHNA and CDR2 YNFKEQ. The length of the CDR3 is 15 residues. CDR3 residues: CASSQVDRGVDEQFF. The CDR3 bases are TGTGCCAGCAGCCAGGTCGACAGGGGGGTCGATGAGCAGTTCTTC.

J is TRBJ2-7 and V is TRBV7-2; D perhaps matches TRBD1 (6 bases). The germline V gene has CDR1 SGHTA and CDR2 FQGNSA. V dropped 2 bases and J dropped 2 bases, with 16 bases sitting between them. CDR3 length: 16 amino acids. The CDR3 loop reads CASSLSPTGKTYEQYF. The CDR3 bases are TGTGCCAGCAGCTTATCCCCGACAGGAAAAACCTACGAGCAGTACTTC.

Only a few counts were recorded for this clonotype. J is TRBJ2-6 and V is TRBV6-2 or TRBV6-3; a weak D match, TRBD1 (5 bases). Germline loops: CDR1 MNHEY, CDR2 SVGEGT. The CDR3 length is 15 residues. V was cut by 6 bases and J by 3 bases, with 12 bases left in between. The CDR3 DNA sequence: TGTGCCAGCAGACCACCAGGGTTTGGGGCCAACGTCCTGACTTTC. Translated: CASRPPGFGANVLTF.

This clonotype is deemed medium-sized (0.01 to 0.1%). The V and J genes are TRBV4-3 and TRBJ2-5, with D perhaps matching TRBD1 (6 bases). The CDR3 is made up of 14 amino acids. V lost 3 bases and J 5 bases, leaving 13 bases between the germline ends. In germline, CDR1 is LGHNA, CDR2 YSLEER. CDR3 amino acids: CASSHTDSPETQYF. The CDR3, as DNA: TGCGCCAGCAGCCATACGGACAGCCCGGAGACCCAGTACTTC.

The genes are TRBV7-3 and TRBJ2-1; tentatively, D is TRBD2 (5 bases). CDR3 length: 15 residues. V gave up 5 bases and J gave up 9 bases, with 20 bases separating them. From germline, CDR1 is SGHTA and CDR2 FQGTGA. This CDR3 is CASSATGGRNGEQFF. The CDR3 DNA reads TGTGCCAGCAGCGCCACCGGCGGGCGAAATGGTGAGCAGTTCTTC.

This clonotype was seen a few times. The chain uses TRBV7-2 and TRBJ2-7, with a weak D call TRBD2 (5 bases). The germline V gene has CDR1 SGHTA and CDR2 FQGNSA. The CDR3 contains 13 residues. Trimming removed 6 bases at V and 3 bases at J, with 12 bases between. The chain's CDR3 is CASRDGLSYEQYF. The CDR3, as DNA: TGTGCCAGCAGGGACGGACTGAGCTACGAGCAGTACTTC.

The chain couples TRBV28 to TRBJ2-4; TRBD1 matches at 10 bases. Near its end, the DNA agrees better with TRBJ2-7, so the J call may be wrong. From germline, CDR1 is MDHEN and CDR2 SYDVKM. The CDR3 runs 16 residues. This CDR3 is CASHPPRGTGDYEQYF. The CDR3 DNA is TGTGCCAGCCACCCTCCTAGAGGGACAGGGGACTACGAGCAGTACTTC.

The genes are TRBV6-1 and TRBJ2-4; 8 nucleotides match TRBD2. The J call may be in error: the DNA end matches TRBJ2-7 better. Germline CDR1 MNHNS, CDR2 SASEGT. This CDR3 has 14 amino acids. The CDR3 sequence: CASSSGTSRYEQYF. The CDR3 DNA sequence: TGTGCCAGCAGTTCCGGGACTAGTCGGTACGAGCAGTACTTC.

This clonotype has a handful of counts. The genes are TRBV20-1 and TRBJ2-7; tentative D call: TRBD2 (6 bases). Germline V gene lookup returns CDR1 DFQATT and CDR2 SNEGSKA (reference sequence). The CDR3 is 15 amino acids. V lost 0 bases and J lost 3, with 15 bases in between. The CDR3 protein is CSARDLAGGHYEQYF. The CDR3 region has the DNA TGCAGTGCTAGAGATCTAGCTGGAGGGCACTACGAGCAGTACTTC.

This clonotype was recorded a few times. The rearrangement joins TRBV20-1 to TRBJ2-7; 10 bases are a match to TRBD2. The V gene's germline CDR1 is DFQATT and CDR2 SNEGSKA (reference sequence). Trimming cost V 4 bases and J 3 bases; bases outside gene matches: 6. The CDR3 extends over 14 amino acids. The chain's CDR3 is CSAMPSGRGYEQYF. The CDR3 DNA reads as TGCAGTGCTATGCCTAGCGGGAGAGGCTACGAGCAGTACTTC.

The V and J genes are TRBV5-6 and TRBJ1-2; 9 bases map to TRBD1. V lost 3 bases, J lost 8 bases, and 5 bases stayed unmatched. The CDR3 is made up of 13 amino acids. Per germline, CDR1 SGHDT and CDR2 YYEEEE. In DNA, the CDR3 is TGTGCCAGCAGCTCCCCCACAGGGGGCGGCTACACCTTC. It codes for CASSSPTGGGYTF.

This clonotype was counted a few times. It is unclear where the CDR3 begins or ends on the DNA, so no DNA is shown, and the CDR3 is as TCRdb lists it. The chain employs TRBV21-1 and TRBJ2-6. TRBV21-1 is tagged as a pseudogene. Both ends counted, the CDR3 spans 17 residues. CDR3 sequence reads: CASSKERVGPGANVLTF.

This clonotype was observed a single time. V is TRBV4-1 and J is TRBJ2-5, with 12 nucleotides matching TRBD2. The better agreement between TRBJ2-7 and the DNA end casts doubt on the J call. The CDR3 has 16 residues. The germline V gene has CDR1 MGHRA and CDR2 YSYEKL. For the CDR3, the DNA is TGCGCCAGCAGCCGGAAACTAGCGGGAGGCACCTACGAGCAGTACTTC. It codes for CASSRKLAGGTYEQYF.

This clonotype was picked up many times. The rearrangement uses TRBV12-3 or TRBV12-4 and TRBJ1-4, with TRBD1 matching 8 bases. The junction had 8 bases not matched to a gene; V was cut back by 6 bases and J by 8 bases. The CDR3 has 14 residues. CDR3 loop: CASRITGGGEKLFF. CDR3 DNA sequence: TGTGCCAGCAGGATTACAGGGGGTGGCGAAAAACTGTTTTTT.

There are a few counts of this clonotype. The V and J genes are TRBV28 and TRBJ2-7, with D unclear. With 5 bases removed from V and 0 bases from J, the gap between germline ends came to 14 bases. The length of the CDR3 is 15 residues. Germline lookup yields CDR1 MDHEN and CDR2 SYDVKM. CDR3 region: CASSVPGGGSYEQYF. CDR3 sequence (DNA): TGTGCCAGCAGTGTTCCTGGCGGTGGCTCCTACGAGCAGTACTTC.

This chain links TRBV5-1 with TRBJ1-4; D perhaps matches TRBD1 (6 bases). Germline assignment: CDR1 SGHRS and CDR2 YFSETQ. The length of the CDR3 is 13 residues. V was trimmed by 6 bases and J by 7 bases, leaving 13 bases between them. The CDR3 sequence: CASTGEDGEKLFF. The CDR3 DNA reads TGCGCCAGCACAGGGGAAGATGGTGAAAAACTGTTTTTT.

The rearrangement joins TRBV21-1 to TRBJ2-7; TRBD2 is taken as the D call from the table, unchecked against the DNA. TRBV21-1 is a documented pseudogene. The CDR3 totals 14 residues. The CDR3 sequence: CASSKQRAGYEQYF. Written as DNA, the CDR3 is TGTGCCAGCAGCAAACAGCGGGCAGGGTACGAGCAGTACTTC.